A selection of T cell receptor beta chains follows, all from one sample in a study of Tregs in tolerant kidney transplant recipients. Their recognized antigens are unknown. Here immunoSEQ multiplex PCR was the method, and the copy in TCRdb shows in-frame clones only, minus some. The repertoire has some 4,100 clones, approximately 50% of them found once; the top ten carry approximately 4%. Sequencing was carried out using CD8+ T cells from blood cultured with allogeneic cells. Source of these receptors: a human donor in good health. The CDR3 runs from the conserved cysteine through the conserved F or W.

>TRBJ2-1|TRBV11-1
CASSWWADNEQFF
>TRBJ2-2|TRBV7-7
CASSAGTGGTGELFF
>TRBJ1-5|TRBV4-1
CASSQPHSNQPQHF
>TRBJ2-7|TRBV11-2
CASSLDFGAALEQYF
>TRBJ2-1|TRBV19
CASTRTGAYNEQFF
>TRBJ2-7|TRBV11-2
CASSLAGGYYEQYF
>TRBJ1-1|TRBV15
CATSRERGLRAFF
>TRBJ1-2|TRBV5-4
CASSSADRTYGYTF
>TRBJ1-1|TRBV4-1
CASSTGPMNTEAFF
>TRBJ2-1|TRBV30
CAWSVGRGSYNEQFF
>TRBJ2-3|TRBV27
CASSSLGTDTQYF
>TRBJ2-2|TRBV27
CASSSYTGELFF
>TRBJ2-2|TRBV25-1
CASTDRFRENTGELFF
>TRBJ2-7|TRBV19
CASSPGPGPYEQYF
>TRBJ2-3|TRBV9
CASSGQDSTDTQYF
>TRBJ1-2|TRBV7-9
CASSLGGTGVNYGYTF
>TRBJ1-2|TRBV6-5
CASSYSEQLQDGYTF
>TRBJ1-1|TRBV11-2
CASSFSGAIEAFF
>TRBJ1-2|TRBV29-1
CSVEDSRNYGYTF
>TRBJ2-7|TRBV5-5
CASSLDTTYEQYF
>TRBJ2-3|TRBV6-4
CASRPGTSDTDTQYF
>TRBJ2-3|TRBV30
CAWRDPPGQGWTDTQYF
>TRBJ2-7|TRBV7-9
CASSLETGPSYEQYF